This TCR beta chain emerged from a study of lymphopenia after photon versus proton radiotherapy. The CDR3 consists of 15 residues. V lost 1 base and J 6 bases, leaving 14 bases between the germline ends. The germline gives CDR1 SNHLY, CDR2 FYNNEI. Note on this clone: As yet, its antigen is unknown.

Regarding the study as a whole: After the lymphocyte nadir, photon-treated repertoires showed oligoclonal expansion, especially of CD8+ Temra cells. Better survival with proton therapy was suggested as possible, not demonstrated. Photon-treated patients lost naive T cells and TCR diversity; proton-treated stayed stable. Post-nadir TCR diversity decline inversely tracked overall survival among those who died.

The method was immunoSEQ multiplex PCR; TCRdb's version includes in-frame clones alone and lacks a portion of them. The sample consists of under 65,000 clones, less than 85% of them appearing once. This clonotype was sampled from a man in his 60s with pancreatic cancer. The V and J genes are TRBV2 and TRBJ2-3; weak D call: TRBD1 (5 bases). This specimen was peripheral blood, taken from a patient treated with proton-based radiotherapy. The CDR3 DNA reads TGTGCCAGCAGTGAAGAAGGGGCCTCCGGGGATACGCAGTATTTT. Residues: CASSEEGASGDTQYF.